The subject of this entry is one T cell receptor (beta chain). These data come from a study of shared T cell receptors in the human thymus. The repertoire was sequenced with immunoSEQ multiplex PCR; TCRdb's copy has only in-frame clones and lacks some. Of about 380,000 clones in the sample, about 95% are singletons; the top ten hold about 0.02%. Germline lookup yields CDR1 SGHKS and CDR2 YYEKEE (reference sequence). This CDR3 spans 13 amino acids. The V segment lost 4 bases and the J segment 6 bases; nucleotides outside the gene matches: 5. Sample: thymocytes. This chain connects TRBV5-5 to TRBJ1-2, with 8 bases lining up with TRBD1. The TCR sequence derives from a human donor. The CDR3 DNA sequence: TGTGCCAGCAGCGATACAGGGGGAAATGGCTACACCTTC. Protein product: CASSDTGGNGYTF.